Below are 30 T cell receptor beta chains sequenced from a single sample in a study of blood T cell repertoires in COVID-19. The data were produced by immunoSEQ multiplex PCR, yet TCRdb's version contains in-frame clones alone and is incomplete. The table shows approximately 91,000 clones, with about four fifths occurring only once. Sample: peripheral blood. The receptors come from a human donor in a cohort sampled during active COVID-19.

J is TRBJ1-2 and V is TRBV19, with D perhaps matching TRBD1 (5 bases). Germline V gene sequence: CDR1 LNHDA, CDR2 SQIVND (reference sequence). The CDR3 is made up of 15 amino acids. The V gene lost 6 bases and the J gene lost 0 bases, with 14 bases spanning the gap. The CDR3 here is CASRHPGGANYGYTF. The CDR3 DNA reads TGTGCCAGTAGGCACCCCGGGGGAGCTAACTATGGCTACACCTTC.

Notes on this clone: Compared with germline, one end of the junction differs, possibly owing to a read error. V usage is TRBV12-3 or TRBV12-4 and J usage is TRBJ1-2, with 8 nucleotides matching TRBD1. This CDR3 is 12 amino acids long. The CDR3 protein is CASRPTGGGHTF. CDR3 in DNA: TGTGCCAGCAGACCAACAGGGGGTGGCCACACCTTC.

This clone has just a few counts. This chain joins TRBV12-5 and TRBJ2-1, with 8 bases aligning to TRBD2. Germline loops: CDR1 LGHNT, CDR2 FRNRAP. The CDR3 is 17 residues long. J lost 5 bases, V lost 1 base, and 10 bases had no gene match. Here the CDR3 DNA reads TGTGCTAGTGGTTTGGGACGAGCGGGAGCTCCCCACAATGAGCAGTTCTTC. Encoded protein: CASGLGRAGAPHNEQFF.

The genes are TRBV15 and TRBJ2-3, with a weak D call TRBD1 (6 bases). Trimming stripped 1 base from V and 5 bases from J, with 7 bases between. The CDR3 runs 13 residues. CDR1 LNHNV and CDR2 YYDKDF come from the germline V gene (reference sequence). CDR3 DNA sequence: TGTGCCACCAGCAGAGGGGGGCAAGATACGCAGTATTTT. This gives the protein CATSRGGQDTQYF.

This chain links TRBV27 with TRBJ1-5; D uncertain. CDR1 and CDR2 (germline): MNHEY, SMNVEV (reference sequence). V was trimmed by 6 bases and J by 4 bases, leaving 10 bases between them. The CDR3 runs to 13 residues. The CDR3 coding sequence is TGTGCCAGCAGCCCCCTAACGAATCAGCCCCAGCATTTT. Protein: CASSPLTNQPQHF.

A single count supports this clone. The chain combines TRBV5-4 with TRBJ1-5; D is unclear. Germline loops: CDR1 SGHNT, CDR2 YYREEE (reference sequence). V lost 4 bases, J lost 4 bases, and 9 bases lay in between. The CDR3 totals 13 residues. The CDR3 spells CASSTEINQPQHF. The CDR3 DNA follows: TGTGCCAGCAGCACAGAGATTAATCAGCCCCAGCATTTT.

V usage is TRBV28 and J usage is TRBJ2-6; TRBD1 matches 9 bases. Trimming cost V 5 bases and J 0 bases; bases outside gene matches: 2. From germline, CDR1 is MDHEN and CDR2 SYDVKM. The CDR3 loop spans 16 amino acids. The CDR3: CASSGTGSSGANVLTF. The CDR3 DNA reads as TGTGCCAGCAGTGGGACAGGGAGCTCTGGGGCCAACGTCCTGACTTTC.

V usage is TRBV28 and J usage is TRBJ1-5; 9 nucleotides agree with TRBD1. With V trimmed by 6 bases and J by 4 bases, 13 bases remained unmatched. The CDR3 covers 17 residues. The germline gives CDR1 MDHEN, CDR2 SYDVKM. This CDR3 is CASRGAGQGGDNQPQHF. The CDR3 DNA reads TGTGCCAGCAGAGGAGCGGGACAGGGCGGTGATAATCAGCCCCAGCATTTT.

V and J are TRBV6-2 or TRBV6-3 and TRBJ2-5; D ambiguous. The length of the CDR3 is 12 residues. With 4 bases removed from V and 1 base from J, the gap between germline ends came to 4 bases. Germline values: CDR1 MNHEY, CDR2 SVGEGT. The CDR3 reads CASSSTQETQYF. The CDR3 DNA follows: TGTGCCAGCAGTTCTACCCAAGAGACCCAGTACTTC.

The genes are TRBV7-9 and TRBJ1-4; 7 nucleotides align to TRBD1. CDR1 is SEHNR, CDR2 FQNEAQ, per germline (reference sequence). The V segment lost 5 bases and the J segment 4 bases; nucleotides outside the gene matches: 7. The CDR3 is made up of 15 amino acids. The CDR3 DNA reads TGTGCCAGCAGCCCAGGGACAGCGAATAATGAAAAACTGTTTTTT. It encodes CASSPGTANNEKLFF.

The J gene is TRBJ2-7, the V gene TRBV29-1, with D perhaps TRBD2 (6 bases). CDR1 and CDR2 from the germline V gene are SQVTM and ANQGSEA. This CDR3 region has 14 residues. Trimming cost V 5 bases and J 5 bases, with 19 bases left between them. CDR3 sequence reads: CSVRLEGALHEQYF. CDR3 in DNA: TGCAGCGTTCGGTTGGAGGGCGCCCTTCACGAGCAGTACTTC.

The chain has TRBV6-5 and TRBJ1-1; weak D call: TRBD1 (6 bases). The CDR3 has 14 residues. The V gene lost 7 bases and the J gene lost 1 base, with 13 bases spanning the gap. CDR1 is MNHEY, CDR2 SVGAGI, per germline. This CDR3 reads CASTRDISNTEAFF. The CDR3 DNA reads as TGTGCCAGCACCCGGGACATCTCGAACACTGAAGCTTTCTTT.

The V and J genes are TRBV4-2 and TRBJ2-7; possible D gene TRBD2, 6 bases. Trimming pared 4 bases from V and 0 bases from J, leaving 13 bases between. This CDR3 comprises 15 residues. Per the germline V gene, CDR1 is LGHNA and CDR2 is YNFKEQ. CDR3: CASSPEWDSSYEQYF. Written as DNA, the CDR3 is TGTGCCAGCAGCCCCGAATGGGACTCCTCCTACGAGCAGTACTTC.

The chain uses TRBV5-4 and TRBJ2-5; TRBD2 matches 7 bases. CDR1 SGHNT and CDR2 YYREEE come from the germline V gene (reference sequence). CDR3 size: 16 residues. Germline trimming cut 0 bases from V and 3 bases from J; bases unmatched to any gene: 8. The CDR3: CASSLGPGRGEETQYF. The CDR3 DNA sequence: TGTGCCAGCAGCTTGGGACCAGGCCGGGGGGAAGAGACCCAGTACTTC.

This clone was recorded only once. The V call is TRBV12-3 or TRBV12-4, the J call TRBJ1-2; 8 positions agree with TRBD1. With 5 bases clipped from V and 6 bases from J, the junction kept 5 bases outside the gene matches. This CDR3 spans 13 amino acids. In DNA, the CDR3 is TGTGCCAGCAGTCCCCGACAGGGGAATGGCTACACCTTC. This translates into CASSPRQGNGYTF.

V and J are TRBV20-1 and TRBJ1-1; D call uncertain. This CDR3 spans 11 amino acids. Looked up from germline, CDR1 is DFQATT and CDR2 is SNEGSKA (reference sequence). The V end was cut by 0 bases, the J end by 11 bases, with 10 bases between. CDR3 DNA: TGCAGTGCTAGAGAGCGAGTGATGGCTTTCTTT. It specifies CSARERVMAFF.

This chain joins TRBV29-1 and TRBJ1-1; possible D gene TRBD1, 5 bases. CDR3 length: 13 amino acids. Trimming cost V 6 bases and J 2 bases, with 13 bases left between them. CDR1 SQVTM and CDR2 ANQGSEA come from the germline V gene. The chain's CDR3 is CSVLDSANTEAFF. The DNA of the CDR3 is TGCAGCGTCCTTGACAGTGCTAACACTGAAGCTTTCTTT.

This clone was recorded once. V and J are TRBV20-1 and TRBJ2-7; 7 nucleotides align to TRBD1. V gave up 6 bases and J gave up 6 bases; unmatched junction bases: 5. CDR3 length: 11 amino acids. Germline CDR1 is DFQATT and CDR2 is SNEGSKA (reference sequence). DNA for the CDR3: TGCAGTGCCCAGACAGGGATCGAGCAGTACTTC. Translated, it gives CSAQTGIEQYF.

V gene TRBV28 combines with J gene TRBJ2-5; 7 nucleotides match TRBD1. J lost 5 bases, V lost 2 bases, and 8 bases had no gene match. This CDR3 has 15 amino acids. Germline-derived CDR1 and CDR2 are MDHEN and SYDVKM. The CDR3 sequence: CASSLRGRHGETQYF. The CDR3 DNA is TGTGCCAGCAGTTTAAGGGGGCGGCATGGCGAGACCCAGTACTTC.

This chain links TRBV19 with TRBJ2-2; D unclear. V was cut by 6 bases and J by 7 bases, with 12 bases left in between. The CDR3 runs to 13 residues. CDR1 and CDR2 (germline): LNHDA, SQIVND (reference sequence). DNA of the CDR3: TGTGCCAGTAGCTCCGTGTCGGGCGGGGAGCTGTTTTTT. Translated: CASSSVSGGELFF.

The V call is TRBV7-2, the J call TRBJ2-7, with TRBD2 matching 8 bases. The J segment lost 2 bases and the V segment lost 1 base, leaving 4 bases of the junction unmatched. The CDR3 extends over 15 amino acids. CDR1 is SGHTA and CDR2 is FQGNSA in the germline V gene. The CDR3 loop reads CASSLGIAGTYEQYF. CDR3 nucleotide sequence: TGTGCCAGCAGCTTAGGAATAGCGGGAACCTACGAGCAGTACTTC.

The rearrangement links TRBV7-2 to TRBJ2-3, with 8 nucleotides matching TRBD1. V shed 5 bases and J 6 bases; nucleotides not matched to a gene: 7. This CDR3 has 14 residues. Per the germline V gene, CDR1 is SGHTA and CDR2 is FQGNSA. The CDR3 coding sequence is TGTGCCAGCAGCCGCGACAGGGGATGGGATACGCAGTATTTT. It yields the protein CASSRDRGWDTQYF.

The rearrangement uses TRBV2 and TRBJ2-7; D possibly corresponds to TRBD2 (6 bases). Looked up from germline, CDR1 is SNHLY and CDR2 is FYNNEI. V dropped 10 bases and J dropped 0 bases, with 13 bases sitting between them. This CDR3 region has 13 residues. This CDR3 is CATTAGNSYEQYF. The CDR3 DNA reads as TGTGCCACCACAGCGGGTAACTCCTACGAGCAGTACTTC.

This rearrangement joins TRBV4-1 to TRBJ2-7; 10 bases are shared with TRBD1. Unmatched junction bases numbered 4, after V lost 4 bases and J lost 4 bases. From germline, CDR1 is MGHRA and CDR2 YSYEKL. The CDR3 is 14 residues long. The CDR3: CASSLDRGRYEQYF. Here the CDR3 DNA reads TGCGCCAGCAGCCTAGACAGGGGGCGGTACGAGCAGTACTTC.

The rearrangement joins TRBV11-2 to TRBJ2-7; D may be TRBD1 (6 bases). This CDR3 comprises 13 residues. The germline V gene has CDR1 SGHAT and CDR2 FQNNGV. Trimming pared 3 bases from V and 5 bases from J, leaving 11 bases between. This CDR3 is CASSFSRTDEQYF. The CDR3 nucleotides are TGTGCCAGCAGCTTTTCTAGGACAGACGAGCAGTACTTC. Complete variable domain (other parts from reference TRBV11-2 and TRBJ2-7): EAGVAQSPRYKIIEKRQSVAFWCNPISGHATLYWYQQILGQGPKLLIQFQNNGVVDDSQLPKDRFSAERLKGVDSTLKIQPAKLEDSAVYLCASSFSRTDEQYFGPGTRLTVT.

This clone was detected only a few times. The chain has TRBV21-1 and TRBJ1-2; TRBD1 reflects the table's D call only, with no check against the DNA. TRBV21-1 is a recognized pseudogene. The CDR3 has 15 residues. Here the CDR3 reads CASSPQGGPTYGYTF. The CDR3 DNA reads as TGTGCCAGCAGCCCTCAGGGGGGACCAACCTATGGCTACACCTTC.

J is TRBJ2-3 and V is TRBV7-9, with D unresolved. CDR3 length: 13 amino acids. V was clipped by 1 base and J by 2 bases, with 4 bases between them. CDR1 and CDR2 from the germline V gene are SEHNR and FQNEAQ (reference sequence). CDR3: CASSLVSTDTQYF. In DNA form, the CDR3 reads TGTGCCAGCAGCTTAGTCTCCACAGATACGCAGTATTTT.

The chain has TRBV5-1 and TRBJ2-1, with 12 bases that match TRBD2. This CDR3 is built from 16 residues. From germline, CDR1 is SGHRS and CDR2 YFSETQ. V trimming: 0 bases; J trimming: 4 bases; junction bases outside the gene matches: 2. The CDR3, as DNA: TGCGCCAGCAGCTTGGGGACTAGCGGGAAATACAATGAGCAGTTCTTC. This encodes CASSLGTSGKYNEQFF.

Here the CDR3 DNA reads TGTGCCAGCAGTGATACGGGACACCACTATGGCTACACCTTC. Protein sequence: CASSDTGHHYGYTF. The V call is TRBV6-2 or TRBV6-3, the J call TRBJ1-2; D possibly corresponds to TRBD1 (6 bases). The CDR3 consists of 14 residues. The V end was cut by 5 bases, the J end by 3 bases, with 13 bases between. Looked up from germline, CDR1 is MNHEY and CDR2 is SVGEGT.

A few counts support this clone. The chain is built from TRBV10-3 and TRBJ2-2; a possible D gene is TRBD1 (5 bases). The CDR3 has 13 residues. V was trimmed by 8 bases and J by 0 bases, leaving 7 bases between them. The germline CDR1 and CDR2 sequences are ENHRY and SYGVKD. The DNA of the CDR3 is TGTGCCATCGTCAGGGCGAACACCGGGGAGCTGTTTTTT. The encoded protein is CAIVRANTGELFF.